Shown below are 20 T cell receptor beta chains from a single sample sequenced in a study of cytomegalovirus exposure and HLA in healthy donors. Vbeta (60) and Jbeta (13) primers were used in the PCR. Method: immunoSEQ multiplex PCR; TCRdb's copy keeps in-frame clones and lacks some. The table includes fewer than 200,000 clones, 80% to 90% detected once. Sequenced material: PBMCs. All receptors derive from a woman aged 18-29 years in good health and CMV-seronegative.

The CDR3 region has the DNA TGTGCCAGCACCTACCCGGGACAGCTTCTCTACGAGCAGTACTTC. It yields the protein CASTYPGQLLYEQYF. The rearrangement links TRBV28 to TRBJ2-7; 7 nucleotides line up with TRBD1. CDR1 and CDR2 (germline): MDHEN, SYDVKM. This CDR3 comprises 15 residues. Trimming removed 7 bases from V and 3 bases from J; junction bases left unmatched: 12. The whole variable domain, filled in from reference TRBV28 and TRBJ2-7, reads DVKVTQSSRYLVKRTGEKVFLECVQDMDHENMFWYRQDPGLGLRLIYFSYDVKMKEKGDIPEGYSVSREKKERFSLILESASTNQTSMYLCASTYPGQLLYEQYFGPGTRLTVT.

This chain joins TRBV19 and TRBJ1-4, with D unclear. Trimming left V 4 bases short and J 0 bases short, with 9 bases between. CDR3 length: 15 residues. CDR1 is LNHDA and CDR2 is SQIVND in the germline V gene (reference sequence). The CDR3 DNA sequence: TGTGCCAGTAGTAGCGGAACCGCAACTAATGAAAAACTGTTTTTT. It codes for CASSSGTATNEKLFF. The whole variable domain, filled in from reference TRBV19 and TRBJ1-4, reads DGGITQSPKYLFRKEGQNVTLSCEQNLNHDAMYWYRQDPGQGLRLIYYSQIVNDFQKGDIAEGYSVSREKKESFPLTVTSAQKNPTAFYLCASSSGTATNEKLFFGSGTQLSVL.

The V and J genes are TRBV4-3 and TRBJ1-5; D not certain. Germline assignment: CDR1 LGHNA and CDR2 YSLEER. Trimming removed 1 base at V and 4 bases at J, with 8 bases between. The CDR3 runs 14 residues. Here the CDR3 DNA reads TGCGCCAGCAGCCAAGGGGCAGCAAATCAGCCCCAGCATTTT. Amino acids: CASSQGAANQPQHF.

This clone has just a few counts. The chain joins TRBV4-1 to TRBJ1-5; weak D call: TRBD1 (5 bases). V was clipped by 5 bases and J by 7 bases, with 15 bases between them. The CDR3 runs 14 residues. Germline CDR1 and CDR2: MGHRA and YSYEKL. The CDR3 DNA sequence: TGCGCCAGCAGCGCAGGTGGACACCGACAGCCCCAGCATTTT. This codes for CASSAGGHRQPQHF.

This clone was seen a handful of times. V gene TRBV18 combines with J gene TRBJ1-1, with D unresolved. The CDR3 consists of 13 residues. Between the trimmed V and J ends, which lost 2 bases and 3 bases, there was a span of 7 bases. Germline CDR1 KGHSH, CDR2 LQKENI. The CDR3 region has the DNA TGTGCCAGCTCACCAAACGGGGACACTGAAGCTTTCTTT. This encodes CASSPNGDTEAFF.

The chain is built from TRBV6-5 and TRBJ2-5; 8 bases are shared with TRBD1. The last part of the DNA fits TRBJ2-7 better; the J call may be wrong. This CDR3 is built from 14 residues. Germline V gene lookup returns CDR1 MNHEY and CDR2 SVGAGI. The DNA for the CDR3 is TGTGCCAGCAGTTCCTTATCGACAGGGGTCGAGCAGTACTTC. It encodes CASSSLSTGVEQYF.

The chain is built from TRBV7-6 and TRBJ1-1; TRBD1 is a possible D gene (5 bases). V lost 5 bases and J 1 base, leaving 20 bases between the germline ends. Germline V lookup: CDR1 SGHVS, CDR2 FNYEAQ. The CDR3 spans 17 residues. Written as DNA, the CDR3 is TGTGCCAGCAGCCTAAGACCAGGGTGGGTGGGGAACACTGAAGCTTTCTTT. Protein sequence: CASSLRPGWVGNTEAFF.

The CDR3 sequence: CATSRDGEGTGNTIYF. The CDR3 DNA reads as TGTGCCACCAGCAGAGATGGAGAGGGAACAGGAAACACCATATATTTT. The rearrangement links TRBV15 to TRBJ1-3, with D uncertain. Germline V lookup: CDR1 LNHNV, CDR2 YYDKDF (reference sequence). V lost 0 bases, J lost 4 bases, and 13 bases lay in between. The CDR3 length is 16 residues.

The genes are TRBV9 and TRBJ2-5, with 15 bases fitting TRBD2. This CDR3 is 17 amino acids long. V trimming: 2 bases; J trimming: 4 bases; junction bases outside the gene matches: 6. From germline, CDR1 is SGDLS and CDR2 YYNGEE. Written as DNA, the CDR3 is TGTGCCAGCAGCGTGGGACTAGCGGGAGGTTTCGTAGAGACCCAGTACTTC. Protein product: CASSVGLAGGFVETQYF.

This clone was seen only once. This chain connects TRBV6-5 to TRBJ2-7; D is possibly TRBD1 (5 bases). Germline loops: CDR1 MNHEY, CDR2 SVGAGI. This CDR3 has 13 amino acids. Trimming removed 0 bases at V and 7 bases at J, with 10 bases between. CDR3 sequence reads: CASSYSLQGEQYF. For the CDR3, the DNA is TGTGCCAGCAGTTACTCGTTGCAGGGTGAGCAGTACTTC.

The chain couples TRBV6-5 to TRBJ2-6, with D possibly matching TRBD1 (5 bases). V shed 7 bases and J shed 18 bases, with 19 bases lying between them. The CDR3 totals 12 residues. The germline V gene encodes CDR1 MNHEY and CDR2 SVGAGI. CDR3 sequence reads: CASTTQARPWTF. Here the CDR3 DNA reads TGTGCCAGCACCACACAGGCCCGCCCTTGGACTTTC.

CDR3 sequence: CASSLGFRQGTHEQYF. The CDR3 region has the DNA TGCGCCAGCAGCTTGGGATTTAGACAGGGGACTCACGAGCAGTACTTC. The V and J genes are TRBV5-1 and TRBJ2-7; 8 positions agree with TRBD1. CDR1 SGHRS and CDR2 YFSETQ come from the germline V gene. The length of the CDR3 is 16 residues. With 0 bases clipped from V and 5 bases from J, the junction kept 10 bases outside the gene matches.

The chain uses TRBV5-8 and TRBJ2-2, with D possibly matching TRBD2 (6 bases). The germline V gene encodes CDR1 SGHTS and CDR2 YDEGEE. Trimming shortened V by 2 bases and J by 4 bases, and 12 bases separated the two germline ends. This CDR3 is built from 15 residues. The CDR3 region is CASSFRNGGTGELFF. The CDR3 nucleotides are TGTGCCAGCAGCTTTCGGAACGGGGGCACCGGGGAGCTGTTTTTT.

This clone was recorded once. The V and J genes are TRBV27 and TRBJ2-7; 7 bases are a match to TRBD1. CDR1 and CDR2 from the germline V gene are MNHEY and SMNVEV (reference sequence). J gave up 5 bases and V 4 bases, and 11 bases lay outside the gene matches. The CDR3 extends over 15 amino acids. The CDR3 spells CASSYAGTEFDEQYF. CDR3 nucleotide sequence: TGTGCCAGCAGTTATGCAGGGACAGAATTCGACGAGCAGTACTTC.

The chain has TRBV15 and TRBJ2-1, with D possibly TRBD1 on 6 matching bases. V lost 1 base and J lost 5, with 18 bases in between. Germline assignment: CDR1 LNHNV and CDR2 YYDKDF (reference sequence). CDR3 length equals 17 residues. The CDR3 region has the DNA TGTGCCACCAGCAGAGTCCCGGACAGTAGCTTTGACAATGAGCAGTTCTTC. Residues: CATSRVPDSSFDNEQFF.

The V and J genes are TRBV7-3 and TRBJ2-1; 15 bases line up with TRBD2. J was trimmed by 6 bases and V by 0 bases; bases with no gene match: 0. CDR3 size: 16 residues. Germline CDR1 SGHTA, CDR2 FQGTGA. CDR3 in amino acids: CASSLTGLAGGNEQFF. In DNA, the CDR3 is TGTGCCAGCAGCTTAACGGGACTAGCGGGAGGCAATGAGCAGTTCTTC.

V and J are TRBV5-5 and TRBJ1-4; D is perhaps TRBD1 (5 bases). CDR3 length: 14 amino acids. Germline V CDR1 and CDR2: SGHKS, YYEKEE (reference sequence). The V end was cut by 1 base, the J end by 8 bases, with 12 bases between. The CDR3 region has the DNA TGTGCCAGCAGCTTGCCAGCAGGGAGGGAAAAACTGTTTTTT. Protein product: CASSLPAGREKLFF.

This sequence joins TRBV10-3 and TRBJ2-4, with D possibly being TRBD2 (7 bases). The CDR3 sequence is 16 residues long. Germline-derived CDR1 and CDR2 are ENHRY and SYGVKD. Trimming took off 8 bases at V and 0 bases at J, with 17 bases between the two ends. The CDR3 reads CAIGGEGTLAKNIQYF. The CDR3 bases are TGTGCCATCGGAGGGGAGGGGACACTAGCCAAAAACATTCAGTACTTC.

The rearrangement joins TRBV28 to TRBJ1-5; D possibly corresponds to TRBD1 (6 bases). In germline, CDR1 is MDHEN, CDR2 SYDVKM. The length of the CDR3 is 15 residues. Between the trimmed V and J ends, which lost 5 bases and 3 bases, there was a span of 14 bases. CDR3 DNA: TGTGCCAGCAGTCCCCCCAGGGGATCCAATCAGCCCCAGCATTTT. Translated: CASSPPRGSNQPQHF.

This chain joins TRBV5-1 and TRBJ2-1; D might be TRBD2 (6 bases). CDR1 and CDR2 (germline): SGHRS, YFSETQ. This CDR3 spans 15 amino acids. With 6 bases removed from V and 1 base from J, the gap between germline ends came to 14 bases. CDR3 coding DNA: TGCGCCAGCAAGCCGGGAGTCACATCCTACAATGAGCAGTTCTTC. It encodes CASKPGVTSYNEQFF.